The 30 T cell receptor beta chains reported below all come from one sample, sequenced in a study of patients and donors after allogeneic stem cell transplantation. TCRdb itself ran the RT-PCR reads through MiXCR, one entry per CDR3 protein. The sample consists of approximately 220,000 distinct CDR3 sequences, about 38% of them appearing once. The sequencing input was blood, either unsorted or a sorted T cell fraction (not recorded which). The receptor source for this set is a human donor who was either an allogeneic HSCT recipient or a stem cell or donor lymphocyte infusion donor (not recorded which). It is not recorded whose cells these are; they may come from a transplant donor.

The chain is built from TRBV2 and TRBJ1-3; D is unresolved. CDR3 length: 15 amino acids. Trimming shortened V by 5 bases and J by 0 bases, and 11 bases separated the two germline ends. The germline V gene has CDR1 SNHLY and CDR2 FYNNEI. For the CDR3, the DNA is TGTGCCAGCAGTAACAGAGGCTACTCTGGAAACACCATATATTTT. This encodes CASSNRGYSGNTIYF.

The chain joins TRBV4-2 to TRBJ1-2; D may be TRBD1 (6 bases). Deletions cut 1 base from V and 4 bases from J, with 16 bases between. Germline loops: CDR1 LGHNA, CDR2 YNFKEQ. The CDR3 has 16 amino acids. The CDR3 DNA follows: TGTGCCAGCAGCCAAGCACAGGGCCTGAGACCCTATGGCTACACCTTC. This encodes CASSQAQGLRPYGYTF.

This sequence joins TRBV10-3 and TRBJ1-6, with D perhaps TRBD1 (6 bases). The germline V and J ends were trimmed by 3 bases and 10 bases, with 19 bases remaining between them. CDR3 length: 16 residues. Looked up from germline, CDR1 is ENHRY and CDR2 is SYGVKD. In nucleotides, the CDR3 is TGTGCCATCAGTGAATCGCAACAGGGTGGTGGGTCACCCCTCCACTTT. Its translation is CAISESQQGGGSPLHF.

This clonotype was seen more than once but under ten times. The chain recombines TRBV27 with TRBJ1-5; unclear D gene. This CDR3 comprises 14 residues. Trimming shortened V by 5 bases and J by 4 bases, and 12 bases separated the two germline ends. Germline V gene data show CDR1 as MNHEY and CDR2 as SMNVEV (reference sequence). The CDR3 region is CASSPSAENQPQHF. The CDR3 DNA reads as TGTGCCAGCAGTCCCTCGGCGGAAAATCAGCCCCAGCATTTT.

This chain joins TRBV25-1 and TRBJ1-6; TRBD1 might be the D (6 bases). The CDR3 spans 14 residues. Trimming took 3 bases from V and 11 from J, leaving 14 bases between them. CDR1 is MGHDK and CDR2 is SYGVNS in the germline V gene. CDR3: CASSDYRDTAPLHF. The CDR3, as DNA: TGTGCCAGCAGTGATTACAGGGATACGGCACCCCTCCACTTT.

This chain connects TRBV20-1 to TRBJ1-1; maybe TRBD1 (6 bases). The germline V and J ends were trimmed by 4 bases and 5 bases, with 14 bases remaining between them. This CDR3 is built from 13 residues. The germline CDR1 and CDR2 sequences are DFQATT and SNEGSKA (reference sequence). The CDR3 is CSANTYRVTEAFF. In DNA, the CDR3 is TGCAGTGCTAATACTTACAGGGTTACTGAAGCTTTCTTT.

This clonotype came up once. The rearrangement uses TRBV2 and TRBJ2-7; TRBD1 matches at 7 bases. V lost 1 base and J lost 8; bases outside the gene matches: 5. The length of the CDR3 is 13 residues. The germline V gene encodes CDR1 SNHLY and CDR2 FYNNEI. The CDR3, as DNA: TGTGCCAGCAGTGAAGGCCAGGGGGTTAAGCAGTACTTC. Translating it yields CASSEGQGVKQYF.

This clonotype was detected only a few times. This chain links TRBV5-1 with TRBJ1-2; tentative D call: TRBD1 (5 bases). The CDR3 spans 13 residues. The V end was cut by 5 bases, the J end by 5 bases, with 13 bases between. Germline CDR1 and CDR2: SGHRS and YFSETQ. CDR3 DNA sequence: TGCGCCAGCAGTTCCCTTCAGGGTTATGGCTACACCTTC. Translated, it gives CASSSLQGYGYTF.

This rearrangement joins TRBV7-9 to TRBJ2-3; 9 nucleotides align to TRBD2. CDR1 SEHNR and CDR2 FQNEAQ come from the germline V gene (reference sequence). Trimming at V came to 4 bases and at J to 2 bases, leaving 4 bases not matched to a gene. The CDR3 loop spans 15 amino acids. The CDR3 DNA sequence: TGTGCCAGCAGCTCTAGCGGGGAGAACACAGATACGCAGTATTTT. Translation: CASSSSGENTDTQYF.

This clonotype was recorded a few times. V gene TRBV6-5 combines with J gene TRBJ2-3, with D possibly called TRBD1 or TRBD2 (6 bases each). The V end lost 2 bases, the J end lost 3 bases, and 12 bases lay between the germline ends. This CDR3 region has 15 residues. The germline gives CDR1 MNHEY, CDR2 SVGAGI. The CDR3 region is CASSYGGGKTDTQYF. The CDR3, as DNA: TGTGCCAGCAGTTACGGAGGGGGAAAGACAGATACGCAGTATTTT.

Only a few counts were recorded for this clonotype. The rearrangement links TRBV20-1 to TRBJ1-2; the D gene is possibly TRBD1 (6 bases). The CDR3 has 13 residues. Germline V gene lookup returns CDR1 DFQATT and CDR2 SNEGSKA (reference sequence). Trimming removed 0 bases at V and 4 bases at J, with 9 bases between. CDR3 residues: CSAREGAGYGYTF. CDR3 sequence (DNA): TGCAGTGCTAGAGAGGGGGCCGGCTATGGCTACACCTTC.

This clonotype was seen only a few times. The rearrangement joins TRBV28 to TRBJ2-2, with no clear D. V lost 2 bases and J lost 6, with 4 bases in between. CDR1 MDHEN and CDR2 SYDVKM come from the germline V gene. The CDR3 length is 12 residues. The DNA for the CDR3 is TGTGCCAGCAGTTTACCGCCCGGGGAGCTGTTTTTT. Translated, it gives CASSLPPGELFF.

This clonotype was detected a few times. The chain recombines TRBV6-6 with TRBJ1-5; D gene unclear. Germline V CDR1 and CDR2: MNHNY, SVGAGI (reference sequence). CDR3 length: 13 residues. Trimming cost V 2 bases and J 7 bases, with 9 bases left between them. CDR3 coding DNA: TGTGCCAGCAGTTACCTGCTTTGGCAGCCCCAGCATTTT. Its translation: CASSYLLWQPQHF.

This clonotype was observed a few times. The chain combines TRBV12-3 or TRBV12-4 with TRBJ1-2; D gene ambiguous. V was pared by 7 bases and J by 4 bases, with 13 bases between. The CDR3 is 13 amino acids. The chain's CDR3 is CASTPSGLYGYTF. CDR3 sequence (DNA): TGTGCCAGCACCCCCTCCGGACTCTATGGCTACACCTTC.

This chain joins TRBV7-2 and TRBJ1-4; 7 bases align to TRBD1. CDR1 and CDR2 (germline): SGHTA, FQGNSA. The CDR3 spans 15 residues. Losses at the gene ends were 3 bases for V and 5 bases for J; bases not matched to a gene: 6. The CDR3 region is CASSFGPRGNEKLFF. CDR3 DNA sequence: TGTGCCAGCAGCTTCGGCCCCAGGGGGAATGAAAAACTGTTTTTT.

The J gene is TRBJ2-3, the V gene TRBV10-3, with TRBD2 matching over 11 bases. CDR3 length: 15 amino acids. Germline V gene data show CDR1 as ENHRY and CDR2 as SYGVKD. J lost 0 bases, V lost 6 bases, and 2 bases had no gene match. CDR3: CAISTSGGSTDTQYF. For the CDR3, the DNA is TGTGCCATCAGCACTAGCGGGGGTAGCACAGATACGCAGTATTTT.

V gene TRBV29-1 combines with J gene TRBJ2-7; D call uncertain. V dropped 2 bases and J dropped 7 bases, with 15 bases sitting between them. The CDR3 runs to 13 residues. Germline V gives CDR1 SQVTM, CDR2 ANQGSEA. As DNA, the CDR3 is TGCAGCGTTGAACCCCTCCCTCCGGAAGAGCAGTACTTC. Translation: CSVEPLPPEEQYF.

The chain joins TRBV4-1 to TRBJ2-7; TRBD1 matches 8 bases. The CDR3 loop spans 14 amino acids. The J segment lost 5 bases and the V segment lost 3 bases, leaving 6 bases of the junction unmatched. Germline CDR1 reads MGHRA; CDR2 reads YSYEKL. Here the CDR3 DNA reads TGCGCCAGCAGCCATCCGGGACAGGTCCACGAGCAGTACTTC. Protein sequence: CASSHPGQVHEQYF.

This clonotype was found a few times. The chain carries TRBV4-3 and TRBJ1-2, with D hard to call. V gave up 0 bases and J gave up 3 bases, with 8 bases separating them. This CDR3 is 14 amino acids long. The V gene's germline CDR1 is LGHNA and CDR2 YSLEER. CDR3: CASSQDWDYYGYTF. DNA of the CDR3: TGCGCCAGCAGCCAAGATTGGGATTACTATGGCTACACCTTC.

This clonotype has a count of ten or more. V is TRBV5-1 and J is TRBJ2-7; tentatively, D is TRBD1 (6 bases). V was shortened by 5 bases and J by 1 base, with 13 bases between the two germline ends. The CDR3 has 14 amino acids. Germline lookup yields CDR1 SGHRS and CDR2 YFSETQ. CDR3 in amino acids: CASSRTEPSYEQYF. CDR3 coding DNA: TGCGCCAGCAGTCGGACAGAACCTTCCTACGAGCAGTACTTC.

The rearrangement links TRBV20-1 to TRBJ1-1; no reliable D call. The V end was cut by 6 bases, the J end by 3 bases, with 14 bases between. This CDR3 is built from 13 residues. Germline V gene lookup returns CDR1 DFQATT and CDR2 SNEGSKA (reference sequence). CDR3 amino acids: CSAYHGTHTEAFF. The CDR3 DNA is TGCAGTGCCTACCATGGCACCCACACTGAAGCTTTCTTT.

This rearrangement joins TRBV9 to TRBJ1-6, with D perhaps matching TRBD1 (5 bases). CDR3 length: 14 amino acids. Germline V gene lookup returns CDR1 SGDLS and CDR2 YYNGEE. Trimming removed 1 base from V and 6 bases from J, with 8 bases in between. The CDR3 protein is CASSVQGGNSPLHF. As DNA, the CDR3 is TGTGCCAGCAGCGTACAGGGCGGTAATTCACCCCTCCACTTT.

Many counts were recorded for this clonotype. This chain connects TRBV12-3 or TRBV12-4 to TRBJ1-2; D is unclear. V was pared by 5 bases and J by 4 bases, with 5 bases between. The CDR3 has 11 residues. The CDR3 spells CASSDGYGYTF. DNA of the CDR3: TGTGCCAGCAGTGACGGCTATGGCTACACCTTC.

This clonotype appeared once. V is TRBV25-1 and J is TRBJ2-6; D call uncertain. This CDR3 region has 14 residues. The V and J ends lost 6 bases and 2 bases respectively, with 8 bases between them. Germline V gives CDR1 MGHDK, CDR2 SYGVNS. The CDR3 is CASSPETGANVLTF. The CDR3 coding sequence is TGTGCCAGCAGCCCTGAAACTGGGGCCAACGTCCTGACTTTC.

The chain is built from TRBV12-5 and TRBJ2-5; D call uncertain. V lost 7 bases, J lost 5 bases, and 14 bases lay in between. Germline V lookup: CDR1 LGHNT, CDR2 FRNRAP. The CDR3 covers 13 residues. The CDR3 nucleotides are TGTGCTAGTGCTTCCCTCGTGCAGGAGACCCAGTACTTC. It specifies CASASLVQETQYF.

The sample holds a few counts of this clonotype. The CDR3 here is CASSQVVGGSPLHF. The CDR3 DNA follows: TGCGCCAGCAGCCAAGTGGTAGGGGGGTCACCCCTCCACTTT. The chain combines TRBV4-3 with TRBJ1-6, with a possible D match to TRBD1 (6 bases). V was shortened by 1 base and J by 10 bases, with 11 bases between the two germline ends. CDR1 is LGHNA and CDR2 is YSLEER in the germline V gene. The CDR3 has 14 residues.

There are many counts of this clonotype. The V gene is TRBV7-9, the J gene TRBJ2-5; D remains ambiguous. Trimming stripped 5 bases from V and 2 bases from J, with 0 bases between. The CDR3 consists of 10 residues. The germline CDR1 and CDR2 sequences are SEHNR and FQNEAQ (reference sequence). The CDR3 spells CASSQETQYF. The CDR3 DNA reads as TGTGCCAGCAGCCAAGAGACCCAGTACTTC.

The rearrangement joins TRBV7-2 to TRBJ2-1, with D unclear. In germline, CDR1 is SGHTA, CDR2 FQGNSA. Trimming removed 0 bases from V and 2 bases from J, with 8 bases in between. The CDR3 is 15 residues long. CDR3: CASSLADGAYNEQFF. Written as DNA, the CDR3 is TGTGCCAGCAGCTTAGCCGACGGAGCCTACAATGAGCAGTTCTTC.

The chain is built from TRBV5-6 and TRBJ1-5; D possibly corresponds to TRBD1 (5 bases). The germline gives CDR1 SGHDT, CDR2 YYEEEE. The length of the CDR3 is 13 residues. V shed 3 bases and J shed 5 bases, with 9 bases lying between them. The CDR3 DNA reads as TGTGCCAGCAGCTCCACGACAGATCAGCCCCAGCATTTT. It is translated as CASSSTTDQPQHF. The full variable domain, with the rest looked up from reference TRBV5-6 and TRBJ1-5, is DAGVTQSPTHLIKTRGQQVTLRCSPKSGHDTVSWYQQALGQGPQFIFQYYEEEERQRGNFPDRFSGHQFPNYSSELNVNALLLGDSALYLCASSSTTDQPQHFGDGTRLSIL.

This clonotype was recorded a few times. The rearrangement links TRBV29-1 to TRBJ1-5; weak D call: TRBD1 (6 bases). The CDR3 is 13 amino acids. Germline-derived CDR1 and CDR2 are SQVTM and ANQGSEA. Trimming pared 3 bases from V and 2 bases from J, leaving 8 bases between. The CDR3 protein is CSVDSGGNQPQHF. Here the CDR3 DNA reads TGCAGCGTTGACTCAGGGGGCAATCAGCCCCAGCATTTT.